These T cell receptor beta chains were read from a single sample in a study of CD8 T cells in ankylosing spondylitis. TCRdb used MiXCR to reprocess the 5' RACE reads, holding one entry per CDR3 protein. The table has 250,000 to 400,000 distinct CDR3 sequences, 9.5% to 13% seen once. Sequenced input: blood, either unsorted or a sorted T cell fraction (not recorded which). The receptor source for this set is a female donor with ankylosing spondylitis or in good health (not recorded which). CDR3s include the opening cysteine and the closing phenylalanine or tryptophan. The order of the fields is D gene, clone size, J gene, CDR3 length, V gene, CDR3 DNA, CDR3 protein. The D gene is left open where the match is weak. The size of a clone is reported for some rows only, either as once, few or many, or as a class for expanded clones.

- | many | TRBJ2-1 | 16 | TRBV7-8 | TGTGCCAGCAGCTTAGCTAGCGGAGGCTCCTACAATGAGCAGTTCTTC | CASSLASGGSYNEQFF
TRBD2 | - | TRBJ2-7 | 14 | TRBV18 | TGTGCCAGCTCACCTAGACTAGCGGATTACGAGCAGTACTTC | CASSPRLADYEQYF
- | many | TRBJ1-3 | 14 | TRBV29-1 | TGCAGCGTTGGTGAGATTAGTGGGACCGGCACCATATATTTT | CSVGEISGTGTIYF
TRBD2 | few | TRBJ2-1 | 15 | TRBV7-1 | TGTGCCAGCAGCTCGTCTAGCGGGAGGGCCAGGGAGCAGTTCTTC | CASSSSSGRAREQFF
- | - | TRBJ2-3 | 16 | TRBV4-2 | TGTGCCAGCAGCCAACCGGAACAGGGTCGGGCAGATACGCAGTATTTT | CASSQPEQGRADTQYF
- | many | TRBJ1-5 | 14 | TRBV24-1 | TGTGCCACCAGTGATTATACAGGGAATCAGCCCCAGCATTTT | CATSDYTGNQPQHF
- | many | TRBJ1-5 | 14 | TRBV15 | TGTGCCACCAGCAGAGAATTGGGACATCAGCCCCAGCATTTT | CATSRELGHQPQHF
- | many | TRBJ1-3 | 14 | TRBV5-1 | TGCGCCAGCAGCTTGGAAGGGGTTGGAAACACCATATATTTT | CASSLEGVGNTIYF
- | few | TRBJ1-2 | 14 | TRBV5-1 | TGCGCCAGCAGCTTAAGGGGACAAGACTATGGCGACACCTTC | CASSLRGQDYGDTF
TRBD1 | many | TRBJ2-2 | 15 | TRBV7-2 | TGTGCCAGCAGCTCTTACAGGGGACGCACCGGGGAGCTGTTTTTT | CASSSYRGRTGELFF
- | - | TRBJ2-7 | 15 | TRBV9 | TGTGCCAGCAGCTCCTTATCGGCAGGGGCGGGGGAGCAGTACTTC | CASSSLSAGAGEQYF
- | many | TRBJ2-7 | 13 | TRBV6-5 | TGTGCCAGCAGTTACTACGAGGGGTACGAGCAGTACTTC | CASSYYEGYEQYF
- | many | TRBJ1-2 | 15 | TRBV7-9 | TGTGCCAGCAGCTTAGGGCAGGAAGTTAACTATGGCTACACCTTC | CASSLGQEVNYGYTF
TRBD1 | few | TRBJ1-6 | 14 | TRBV12-3/TRBV12-4 | TGTGCCAGCAGTTTTCCGGACAGGAATTCACCCCTCCACTTT | CASSFPDRNSPLHF
TRBD2 | many | TRBJ2-1 | 16 | TRBV9 | TGTGCCAGCAGCGGAGTGGGACTAGCGGCATACAATGAGCAGTTCTTC | CASSGVGLAAYNEQFF
- | many | TRBJ2-7 | 11 | TRBV7-9 | TGTGCCAGCAGCTTAGGGGCAGGTCAGTACTTC | CASSLGAGQYF
- | few | TRBJ1-1 | 17 | TRBV3-1 | TGTGCCACCAGCCAAGATAGGGCGGCAGCAGAGATCCGTGGCGCTTTCTTT | CATSQDRAAAEIRGAFF
- | few | TRBJ1-2 | 10 | TRBV30 | TGTGCCTGGAGTCTGGGTGGCTACACCTTC | CAWSLGGYTF
- | few | TRBJ1-1 | 15 | TRBV25-1 | TGTGCCAGCAGTGATCCCCTTCGGCCCAACACTGAAGCTTTCTTT | CASSDPLRPNTEAFF
- | few | TRBJ2-2 | 15 | TRBV18 | TGTGCCAGCTCCCCCGGGACTGTGAACACCGGGGAGCTGTTTTTT | CASSPGTVNTGELFF
- | many | TRBJ2-3 | 15 | TRBV5-1 | TGCGCCAGCAGCTTGGGCGGGGGCGGCACAGATACGCAGTATTTT | CASSLGGGGTDTQYF
TRBD1 | - | TRBJ2-7 | 16 | TRBV10-3 | TGTGCCATCAGCGGACAGGGACGGAGGGGTACCTACGAGCAGTACTTC | CAISGQGRRGTYEQYF
- | - | TRBJ1-6 | 15 | TRBV7-9 | TGTGCCAGCAGCCCCTCCATCCTTTTTGGATCACCCCTCCACTTT | CASSPSILFGSPLHF
- | many | TRBJ2-2 | 11 | TRBV20-1 | TGCAGTGCTAGAAACACCGGGGAGCTGTTTTTT | CSARNTGELFF
- | many | TRBJ2-2 | 12 | TRBV6-6 | TGTGCCAGCAGGGATAACACCGGGGAGCTGTTTTTT | CASRDNTGELFF
- | many | TRBJ2-5 | 12 | TRBV20-1 | TGCAGTGCGGCGACAGTCCAAGAGACCCAGTACTTC | CSAATVQETQYF
TRBD1 | - | TRBJ1-5 | 15 | TRBV2 | TGTGCCAGCAGCAAAAACAGGGGGCAGACTCAGCCCCAGCATTTT | CASSKNRGQTQPQHF
- | many | TRBJ2-1 | 11 | TRBV10-2 | TGCGCCAGCAGTGAGTCGATTGAGCAGTTCTTC | CASSESIEQFF
- | few | TRBJ1-1 | 14 | TRBV20-1 | TGCAGTGCTTACGGACCTTATGGGGGCACTGAAGCTTTCTTT | CSAYGPYGGTEAFF
- | many | TRBJ1-2 | 15 | TRBV16 | TGTGCCAGCAGCCAAGTTGCAGTCGCCCCCTGGGGCTACACCTTC | CASSQVAVAPWGYTF
- | many | TRBJ1-3 | 12 | TRBV29-1 | TGCAGCGTCCAACTACTTGGAAACACCATATATTTT | CSVQLLGNTIYF
- | - | TRBJ2-3 | 14 | TRBV12-3/TRBV12-4 | TGTGCCAGCAGGTGGGCGACAGAGACAGATACGCAGTATTTT | CASRWATETDTQYF
TRBD1 | few | TRBJ1-1 | 15 | TRBV7-9 | TGTGCCAGCAGCTCGCGACAGGGCGAGAACACTGAAGCTTTCTTT | CASSSRQGENTEAFF
TRBD1 | - | TRBJ1-6 | 14 | TRBV12-3/TRBV12-4 | TGTGCCAGCAGCCGGACAGGGGACGGGTCACCCCTCCACTTT | CASSRTGDGSPLHF
- | many | TRBJ1-5 | 14 | TRBV20-1 | TGCAGTGCTAGAGGCACAGCGAGCAATCAGCCCCAGCATTTT | CSARGTASNQPQHF
TRBD2 | - | TRBJ2-3 | 14 | TRBV27 | TGTGCCAGCAGTTTGGCGGGGGTTGGGGATACGCAGTATTTT | CASSLAGVGDTQYF
- | many | TRBJ2-3 | 16 | TRBV20-1 | TGCAGTGCTAGAAGGTTCGGGACACATTCCACAGATACGCAGTATTTT | CSARRFGTHSTDTQYF
- | few | TRBJ1-4 | 13 | TRBV10-3 | TGTGCCATCAGTGAAGGCGGGAATGAAAAACTGTTTTTT | CAISEGGNEKLFF
- | - | TRBJ2-1 | 14 | TRBV20-1 | TGCAGTGCTAGAGGACAGTGTTACTACAATGAGCAGTTCTTC | CSARGQCYYNEQFF
TRBD2 | - | TRBJ2-1 | 17 | TRBV7-2 | TGTGCCAGCAGCATAACTAGCGGGTGGGTCACCTACATTGAGCAGTTCTTC | CASSITSGWVTYIEQFF
- | many | TRBJ1-4 | 13 | TRBV20-1 | TGCAGTGCTAGCCGGACTTTTAATGAAAAACTGTTTTTT | CSASRTFNEKLFF
- | many | TRBJ2-1 | 13 | TRBV12-3/TRBV12-4 | TGTGCCAGCAGTTTACCTCAGTACAATGAGCAGTTCTTC | CASSLPQYNEQFF
- | many | TRBJ2-1 | 15 | TRBV7-2 | TGTGCCAGCAGCTCTCCCTTCAGCTCCTACAATGAGCAGTTCTTC | CASSSPFSSYNEQFF
- | many | TRBJ2-5 | 13 | TRBV20-1 | TGCAGTGCCACCGGACCGTCTCAAGAGACCCAGTACTTC | CSATGPSQETQYF
- | - | TRBJ2-1 | 19 | TRBV4-2 | TGTGCCAGCAGCCCGATTGCCCAATTAAGATCAGCTCCGGCCAATGAGCAGTTCTTC | CASSPIAQLRSAPANEQFF
- | many | TRBJ2-6 | 15 | TRBV29-1 | TGCAGCGTTGAGGCGAGGAACTCTGGGGCCAACGTCCTGACTTTC | CSVEARNSGANVLTF
- | many | TRBJ1-2 | 15 | TRBV5-1 | TGCGCCAGCAGCTTTGACAGCCTCTCTAACTATGGCTACACCTTC | CASSFDSLSNYGYTF
- | - | TRBJ1-2 | 15 | TRBV7-8 | TGTGCCAGCAGCTTAGCCTGGGGCGCAGGCTATGGCTACACCTTC | CASSLAWGAGYGYTF
- | few | TRBJ1-1 | 12 | TRBV19 | TGTGCCAGTAGTATCCCGGGCACTGAAGCTTTCTTT | CASSIPGTEAFF
- | - | TRBJ2-1 | 14 | TRBV20-1 | TGCAGTGCTAGAGTCTCGGGGCCGGTCGATGAGCAGTTCTTC | CSARVSGPVDEQFF
- | - | TRBJ2-1 | 15 | TRBV18 | TGTGCCAGCTCACCTCTTACCCCATCCTACAATGAGCAGTTCTTC | CASSPLTPSYNEQFF
- | many | TRBJ1-5 | 18 | TRBV6-1 | TGTGCCAGCAGACAAACGGGGATGGGGAGGGTCGGCAATCAGCCCCAGCATTTT | CASRQTGMGRVGNQPQHF
- | - | TRBJ2-1 | 17 | TRBV5-4 | TGTGCCAGCGGCTTGGGGGGCCTCTCTCTAGAGGGGAGTGAGCAGTTCTTC | CASGLGGLSLEGSEQFF
TRBD2 | few | TRBJ2-4 | 16 | TRBV6-5 | TGTGCCAGCAGTTGGGGTCCTAGCGGGAAGAAAAACATTCAGTACTTC | CASSWGPSGKKNIQYF
- | many | TRBJ1-1 | 15 | TRBV20-1 | TGCAGTGCTAGTCCCCTCCGGGACATGAACACTGAAGCTTTCTTT | CSASPLRDMNTEAFF